These 26 T cell receptor beta chains were all obtained from the same sample, sequenced in a study of cytomegalovirus exposure and HLA in healthy donors. PCR primers comprised 60 Vbeta and 13 Jbeta primers. Generated by immunoSEQ multiplex PCR, the TCRdb table keeps only in-frame clones and is missing some. The sample carries about 220,000 clones, approximately 82% recorded once. Sequenced: PBMCs. These receptors all stem from a young man in good health and CMV-seronegative.

To note about this clone: The sample carries other DNA sequences with the same CDR3. The V and J genes are TRBV28 and TRBJ2-7; 9 nucleotides align to TRBD2. The CDR3 sequence is 15 residues long. J gave up 3 bases and V 5 bases, and 8 bases lay outside the gene matches. Per germline, CDR1 MDHEN and CDR2 SYDVKM. In nucleotides, the CDR3 is TGTGCCAGCAGTCCCCCTAGCGGGAATAGCTACGAGCAGTACTTC. Its translation: CASSPPSGNSYEQYF.

The chain couples TRBV5-1 to TRBJ2-1; 15 bases fit TRBD2. Germline CDR1 SGHRS, CDR2 YFSETQ. This CDR3 comprises 19 residues. The J segment lost 0 bases and the V segment lost 0 bases, leaving 4 bases of the junction unmatched. The CDR3 here is CASSLVGLAGGPSYNEQFF. The CDR3 bases are TGCGCCAGCAGCTTGGTGGGACTAGCGGGAGGACCCTCCTACAATGAGCAGTTCTTC.

This clone has only one observation. V gene TRBV6-1 combines with J gene TRBJ2-7; D gene unclear. This CDR3 has 13 residues. Trimming stripped 5 bases from V and 2 bases from J, with 10 bases between. Germline CDR1 MNHNS, CDR2 SASEGT. CDR3 amino acids: CASSYNAAYEQYF. The CDR3 nucleotides read TGTGCCAGCAGTTATAATGCAGCCTACGAGCAGTACTTC.

This clone was seen a handful of times. This chain joins TRBV18 and TRBJ2-7; D call uncertain. V lost 4 bases, J lost 1 base, and 11 bases lay in between. CDR3 length: 14 residues. Germline loops: CDR1 KGHSH, CDR2 LQKENI. CDR3 sequence (DNA): TGTGCCAGCTCACACCTCGATCGGTCCTACGAGCAGTACTTC. Protein product: CASSHLDRSYEQYF.

V gene TRBV7-8 combines with J gene TRBJ2-2; 8 positions match TRBD2. The CDR3 loop spans 18 amino acids. Germline CDR1 reads SGHVS; CDR2 reads FQNEAQ. V gave up 3 bases and J gave up 5 bases; unmatched junction bases: 14. The CDR3 is CASSFPRAGVSRTGELFF. The CDR3, as DNA: TGTGCCAGCAGCTTTCCCAGAGCGGGAGTCTCGAGAACCGGGGAGCTGTTTTTT. Together with reference TRBV7-8 and TRBJ2-2, the CDR3 gives the full variable domain: GAGVSQSPRYKVAKRGQDVALRCDPISGHVSLFWYQQALGQGPEFLTYFQNEAQLDKSGLPSDRFFAERPEGSVSTLKIQRTQQEDSAVYLCASSFPRAGVSRTGELFFGEGSRLTVL.

The chain combines TRBV5-1 with TRBJ1-1; TRBD1 agrees at 10 bases. The CDR3 has 16 residues. Trimming cost V 4 bases and J 0 bases; bases outside gene matches: 6. CDR1 is SGHRS, CDR2 YFSETQ, per germline. CDR3 amino acids: CASSQDRGLMNTEAFF. CDR3 coding DNA: TGCGCCAGCAGCCAAGACAGGGGGCTTATGAACACTGAAGCTTTCTTT.

This chain joins TRBV7-9 and TRBJ2-1, with 8 bases lining up with TRBD2. The CDR3 loop spans 14 amino acids. Per the germline V gene, CDR1 is SEHNR and CDR2 is FQNEAQ (reference sequence). With V trimmed by 1 base and J by 14 bases, 10 bases remained unmatched. The chain's CDR3 is CASSLDASGSRKFF. The CDR3 DNA is TGTGCCAGCAGCTTAGATGCTAGCGGGTCTAGGAAGTTCTTC.

The chain links TRBV10-3 to TRBJ2-7; 9 bases fit TRBD2. Trimming cost V 2 bases and J 7 bases; bases outside gene matches: 9. CDR3 length: 15 amino acids. Germline loops: CDR1 ENHRY, CDR2 SYGVKD. The DNA of the CDR3 is TGTGCCATCAGTGAGGGAGCGGGAGGCCTGGGGGAGCAGTACTTC. This encodes CAISEGAGGLGEQYF.

The J gene is TRBJ1-2, the V gene TRBV2; 7 bases agree with TRBD1. Looked up from germline, CDR1 is SNHLY and CDR2 is FYNNEI. This CDR3 comprises 17 residues. V trimming: 10 bases; J trimming: 2 bases; junction bases outside the gene matches: 19. The CDR3 DNA reads TGTGCCACCAGACAGGGACAGAACCTGGGATCCAACTATGGCTACACCTTC. Residues: CATRQGQNLGSNYGYTF.

The chain carries TRBV30 and TRBJ1-2; D gene uncertain. The germline V and J ends were trimmed by 0 bases and 8 bases, with 10 bases remaining between them. The CDR3 is 12 amino acids. Germline-derived CDR1 and CDR2 are GTSNPN and SVGIG (reference sequence). The CDR3 reads CAWSVSGSGYTF. The CDR3 DNA follows: TGTGCCTGGAGTGTTAGCGGCAGCGGCTACACCTTC.

V usage is TRBV9 and J usage is TRBJ2-1, with TRBD2 matching over 8 bases. The CDR3 length is 15 residues. Losses at the gene ends were 4 bases for V and 8 bases for J; bases not matched to a gene: 11. Germline V gene lookup returns CDR1 SGDLS and CDR2 YYNGEE. In DNA form, the CDR3 reads TGTGCCAGCAGCCGCTGGGCGGGAGGTGTGGATGAGCAGTTCTTC. This codes for CASSRWAGGVDEQFF.

This chain uses TRBV4-1 with TRBJ2-7; D is uncertain. The germline CDR1 and CDR2 sequences are MGHRA and YSYEKL. Trimming left V 4 bases short and J 4 bases short, with 20 bases between. CDR3 size: 16 residues. The CDR3 reads CASSLTMGRKEYEQYF. In DNA, the CDR3 is TGCGCCAGCAGCCTAACCATGGGCAGAAAAGAGTACGAGCAGTACTTC.

The chain uses TRBV6-1 and TRBJ1-1; TRBD1 aligns across 10 bases. V trimming: 5 bases; J trimming: 8 bases; junction bases outside the gene matches: 5. Germline lookup yields CDR1 MNHNS and CDR2 SASEGT. This CDR3 spans 13 amino acids. The DNA of the CDR3 is TGTGCCAGCAGTCCGGGACAGGGGAACGAAGCTTTCTTT. Its translation is CASSPGQGNEAFF.

This chain connects TRBV6-6 to TRBJ2-5; no clear D gene. The end of the DNA fits TRBJ2-7 better, so the J call may be wrong. CDR3 length: 12 amino acids. Germline V gives CDR1 MNHNY, CDR2 SVGAGI (reference sequence). The CDR3: CASGTPYYEQYF. CDR3 sequence (DNA): TGTGCCAGCGGAACTCCCTACTACGAGCAGTACTTC.

The chain employs TRBV28 and TRBJ2-7; tentative D call: TRBD2 (6 bases). CDR1 MDHEN and CDR2 SYDVKM come from the germline V gene. The CDR3 extends over 14 amino acids. V lost 7 bases to trimming and J lost 3 bases, with 16 bases between them. DNA of the CDR3: TGTGCCAGCATAAAACGTGGGAGGAACTACGAGCAGTACTTC. This encodes CASIKRGRNYEQYF. The variable domain in full, with the rest retrieved from reference TRBV28 and TRBJ2-7, is DVKVTQSSRYLVKRTGEKVFLECVQDMDHENMFWYRQDPGLGLRLIYFSYDVKMKEKGDIPEGYSVSREKKERFSLILESASTNQTSMYLCASIKRGRNYEQYFGPGTRLTVT.

In its sample, this clone was seen once. The rearrangement links TRBV5-1 to TRBJ2-3; TRBD1 might be the D (5 bases). The CDR3 spans 15 residues. Germline assignment: CDR1 SGHRS and CDR2 YFSETQ. V gave up 0 bases and J gave up 2 bases, with 10 bases separating them. The CDR3 nucleotides read TGCGCCAGCAGCTTGGCCAGGGCATCCACAGATACGCAGTATTTT. Translated: CASSLARASTDTQYF.

V usage is TRBV2 and J usage is TRBJ2-7; D uncertain. The CDR3 covers 11 residues. The V and J ends lost 6 bases and 6 bases respectively, with 9 bases between them. Per the germline V gene, CDR1 is SNHLY and CDR2 is FYNNEI. CDR3 DNA sequence: TGTGCCAGCAGGGATAGCAGCGAGCAGTACTTC. It yields the protein CASRDSSEQYF.

The rearrangement uses TRBV7-9 and TRBJ2-1; 10 bases fit TRBD2. The trim removed 5 bases at V and 8 bases at J, leaving 15 bases unmatched. The CDR3 has 17 residues. In germline, CDR1 is SEHNR, CDR2 FQNEAQ (reference sequence). CDR3 amino acids: CASSPRRLAGVGDEQFF. The CDR3 bases are TGTGCCAGCAGCCCCCGGCGGCTAGCGGGAGTGGGGGATGAGCAGTTCTTC.

The chain couples TRBV7-9 to TRBJ1-4; TRBD1 is a possible D gene (6 bases). The ends were cut back, 5 bases at V and 7 bases at J, with 11 bases in the middle. The CDR3 is 13 residues long. Looked up from germline, CDR1 is SEHNR and CDR2 is FQNEAQ (reference sequence). CDR3 sequence: CASSPRGAEKLFF. The CDR3 DNA follows: TGTGCCAGCAGCCCACGGGGGGCTGAAAAACTGTTTTTT. The variable domain in full, with the rest retrieved from reference TRBV7-9 and TRBJ1-4, is DTGVSQNPRHKITKRGQNVTFRCDPISEHNRLYWYRQTLGQGPEFLTYFQNEAQLEKSRLLSDRFSAERPKGSFSTLEIQRTEQGDSAMYLCASSPRGAEKLFFGSGTQLSVL.

The chain joins TRBV5-5 to TRBJ2-7; 7 bases line up with TRBD1. From germline, CDR1 is SGHKS and CDR2 YYEKEE (reference sequence). CDR3 length: 15 residues. With V trimmed by 4 bases and J by 0 bases, 7 bases remained unmatched. CDR3 region: CASSPRTGASYEQYF. The CDR3 DNA is TGTGCCAGCAGCCCCCGGACAGGAGCCTCCTACGAGCAGTACTTC.

This chain uses TRBV4-2 with TRBJ2-1; tentatively, D is TRBD2 (5 bases). Trimming cost V 0 bases and J 6 bases, with 15 bases left between them. This CDR3 comprises 16 residues. Germline V gives CDR1 LGHNA, CDR2 YNFKEQ. This chain's CDR3 is CASSQESGEGRNEQFF. In nucleotides, the CDR3 is TGTGCCAGCAGCCAAGAGAGCGGAGAAGGTCGCAATGAGCAGTTCTTC.

Concerning this clone: A junction boundary mismatches the germline segment, possibly from a read error. The V call is TRBV7-9, the J call TRBJ1-2; no reliable D call. Germline CDR1 and CDR2: SEHNR and FQNEAQ (reference sequence). The CDR3 sequence is 15 residues long. CDR3 bases: TGTTCCAGCAGCTTGGCCCCCGGGGTCTACTATGGCTACACCTTC. Its translation: CSSSLAPGVYYGYTF. The variable domain in full, completed from reference TRBV7-9 and TRBJ1-2, reads DTGVSQNPRHKITKRGQNVTFRCDPISEHNRLYWYRQTLGQGPEFLTYFQNEAQLEKSRLLSDRFSAERPKGSFSTLEIQRTEQGDSAMYLCSSSLAPGVYYGYTFGSGTRLTVV.

This clone came up once. One end of the junction does not line up with germline, which may come from a read error. Other nucleotide sequences in the sample specify the same CDR3. The rearrangement joins TRBV7-3 to TRBJ2-6, with D possibly being TRBD1 (5 bases). The germline V gene encodes CDR1 SGHTA and CDR2 FQGTGA. This CDR3 is 16 amino acids long. CDR3 protein: CASSLLVRSGANVLTF. CDR3 in DNA: TGTGCCAGCAGCTTATTAGTTCGCTCTGGGGCTAACGTCCTGACTTTC.

Concerning this clone itself: One end of the junction does not line up with germline, which may come from a read error. Other DNA sequences from this sample encode an identical CDR3 as well. The chain links TRBV6-1 to TRBJ1-4; D is ambiguous. Germline lookup yields CDR1 MNHNS and CDR2 SASEGT. The CDR3 has 14 residues. This CDR3 reads CATLREPTNEKLFF. CDR3 in DNA: TGTGCCACCTTGAGGGAACCTACTAATGAAAAACTATTTTTT.

This clone was recorded once. This sequence joins TRBV30 and TRBJ2-7; D might be TRBD2 (5 bases). V lost 2 bases to trimming and J lost 5 bases, with 16 bases between them. The CDR3 is 14 residues long. CDR1 and CDR2 (germline): GTSNPN, SVGIG (reference sequence). Here the CDR3 reads CAWSRELTRDEQYF. For the CDR3, the DNA is TGTGCCTGGAGTAGGGAGTTGACTCGGGACGAGCAGTACTTC.

This clone was detected once. CDR3 sequence (DNA): TGTGCCAGCAGGGGCACAGGCACTGAAGCTTTCTTT. Its protein is CASRGTGTEAFF. The V call is TRBV2, the J call TRBJ1-1; possible D gene TRBD1, 5 bases. V was pared by 6 bases and J by 4 bases, with 9 bases between. The CDR3 has 12 amino acids. The germline V gene has CDR1 SNHLY and CDR2 FYNNEI.